The 20 T cell receptor beta chains listed next were all sequenced from one sample in a study of blood T cell repertoires in COVID-19 (dated by TCRdb to 2019 to 2021). Libraries were built with the immunoSEQ multiplex PCR assay. Sourced from immuneACCESS, this table was stored by TCRdb with only in-frame sequences that have V and J called. A share of the clones is absent; for the studies checked, an unresolved V gene accounts for under half, and the remainder has no known explanation. This sample comprises 300,000 to 450,000 clones, roughly 86% of them detected only once. The top ten clonotypes cover roughly a tenth of the sample. Sequencing input: peripheral blood. Source of these receptors: a woman aged 25 to 39 with COVID-19, enrolled during active disease.

The J gene is TRBJ2-7, the V gene TRBV28; 9 bases map to TRBD1. There are 15 residues in the CDR3. Per germline, CDR1 MDHEN and CDR2 SYDVKM. V was clipped by 5 bases and J by 2 bases; unmatched bases: 7. The DNA for the CDR3 is TGTGCCAGCAGTCCCCTGGGGACAGGGACCTACGAGCAGTACTTC. It translates to CASSPLGTGTYEQYF.

The rearrangement uses TRBV9 and TRBJ2-3, with 8 bases matching TRBD2. The germline gives CDR1 SGDLS, CDR2 YYNGEE. With 4 bases clipped from V and 3 bases from J, the junction kept 10 bases outside the gene matches. The CDR3 sequence is 16 residues long. In nucleotides, the CDR3 is TGTGCCAGCAGCCCGTATTCTAGCGGGCGGACAGATACGCAGTATTTT. This translates into CASSPYSSGRTDTQYF.

The chain has TRBV28 and TRBJ1-1; D gene unclear. CDR3 length equals 13 residues. V was pared by 7 bases and J by 3 bases, with 12 bases between. Germline assignment: CDR1 MDHEN and CDR2 SYDVKM. CDR3 coding DNA: TGTGCCAGCACAACGCCTGAGGACACTGAAGCTTTCTTT. Its protein product is CASTTPEDTEAFF. Variable domain in full (rest from reference TRBV28 and TRBJ1-1): DVKVTQSSRYLVKRTGEKVFLECVQDMDHENMFWYRQDPGLGLRLIYFSYDVKMKEKGDIPEGYSVSREKKERFSLILESASTNQTSMYLCASTTPEDTEAFFGQGTRLTVV.

CDR3 bases: TGTGCCAGCCAATATCGACAGGGGACCGGGGAGCTGTTTTTT. Protein product: CASQYRQGTGELFF. The genes are TRBV11-1 and TRBJ2-2; 8 bases agree with TRBD1. V lost 8 bases to trimming and J lost 5 bases; unmatched junction nucleotides: 7. The V gene's germline CDR1 is SGHAT and CDR2 FQDESV (reference sequence). This CDR3 contains 14 residues.

This rearrangement joins TRBV6-5 to TRBJ2-5; 7 bases map to TRBD2. The CDR3 length is 15 residues. V was pared by 2 bases and J by 5 bases, with 8 bases of the junction left unmatched. Per germline, CDR1 MNHEY and CDR2 SVGAGI. CDR3 bases: TGTGCCAGCAGTTACGACGGGAGGACCGGGGAGACCCAGTACTTC. Its protein product is CASSYDGRTGETQYF.

The V gene is TRBV28, the J gene TRBJ1-5; 8 bases match TRBD1. The CDR3 extends over 15 amino acids. Germline V gene sequence: CDR1 MDHEN, CDR2 SYDVKM. The J segment lost 2 bases and the V segment lost 6 bases, leaving 6 bases of the junction unmatched. The CDR3 protein is CASSSGGPGNQPQHF. CDR3 DNA sequence: TGTGCCAGCAGCTCAGGGGGCCCAGGCAATCAGCCCCAGCATTTT. Variable domain in full (rest from reference TRBV28 and TRBJ1-5): DVKVTQSSRYLVKRTGEKVFLECVQDMDHENMFWYRQDPGLGLRLIYFSYDVKMKEKGDIPEGYSVSREKKERFSLILESASTNQTSMYLCASSSGGPGNQPQHFGDGTRLSIL.

The chain carries TRBV6-2 or TRBV6-3 and TRBJ2-7; 9 bases are shared with TRBD2. The CDR3 is 13 amino acids. V lost 5 bases to trimming and J lost 4 bases; unmatched junction nucleotides: 3. Germline CDR1 and CDR2: MNHEY and SVGEGT. CDR3 in amino acids: CASSLLAGYEQYF. The CDR3 coding sequence is TGTGCCAGCAGTCTACTAGCGGGTTACGAGCAGTACTTC.

The CDR3 reads CATSDTKTGSYGYTF. As DNA, the CDR3 is TGTGCCACCAGTGACACGAAGACAGGGAGCTATGGCTACACCTTC. The chain carries TRBV24-1 and TRBJ1-2; 7 bases line up with TRBD1. Germline V gene sequence: CDR1 KGHDR, CDR2 SFDVKD. Trimming took 4 bases from V and 4 from J; bases not matched to a gene: 8. The CDR3 has 15 amino acids.

This rearrangement joins TRBV3-1 (or the pseudogene TRBV3-2) to TRBJ2-5; D may be TRBD2 (5 bases). Germline V gene sequence: CDR1 LGHDT, CDR2 YNNKEL (reference sequence). The V and J ends lost 1 base and 2 bases respectively, with 14 bases between them. The CDR3 length is 16 residues. CDR3 DNA sequence: TGTGCCAGCAGCCAAGTGACCGGGATTTCGCAAGAGACCCAGTACTTC. Its translation: CASSQVTGISQETQYF.

The chain carries TRBV11-3 and TRBJ2-3, with 7 bases identical to TRBD2. This CDR3 region has 13 residues. V lost 3 bases and J lost 5; bases outside the gene matches: 2. Germline loops: CDR1 SGHNT, CDR2 YENEEA. The CDR3 region is CASSFRGEDTQYF. CDR3 nucleotides: TGTGCCAGCAGCTTTCGGGGGGAAGATACGCAGTATTTT.

The chain employs TRBV7-3 and TRBJ1-1, with D possibly TRBD1 on 5 matching bases. V was trimmed by 5 bases and J by 6 bases, leaving 13 bases between them. Germline loops: CDR1 SGHTA, CDR2 FQGTGA. CDR3 length: 13 residues. The DNA for the CDR3 is TGTGCCAGCAGCCTCGACCCGGGGGCTGAAGCTTTCTTT. It encodes CASSLDPGAEAFF.

The V gene is TRBV24-1, the J gene TRBJ2-1; D perhaps matches TRBD2 (7 bases). Per the germline V gene, CDR1 is KGHDR and CDR2 is SFDVKD. The CDR3 is 12 amino acids. Trimming left V 10 bases short and J 9 bases short, with 15 bases between. The CDR3 sequence: CATGGDTGEQFF. CDR3 DNA: TGTGCCACTGGGGGGGACACGGGTGAGCAGTTCTTC.

The genes are TRBV2 and TRBJ2-5, with D possibly matching TRBD2 (6 bases). Germline loops: CDR1 SNHLY, CDR2 FYNNEI. The CDR3 runs 15 residues. The V end was cut by 8 bases, the J end by 4 bases, with 20 bases between. The chain's CDR3 is CASRKEGLGLETQYF. As DNA, the CDR3 is TGTGCCAGCCGAAAGGAGGGCTTGGGGTTAGAGACCCAGTACTTC.

The chain has TRBV2 and TRBJ2-1, with TRBD2 as a possible D gene (5 bases). The CDR3 runs to 15 residues. The V end was cut by 7 bases, the J end by 4 bases, with 17 bases between. CDR1 and CDR2 (germline): SNHLY, FYNNEI. Here the CDR3 reads CASKEVLLTYNEQFF. The CDR3, as DNA: TGTGCCAGCAAGGAGGTACTACTAACGTACAATGAGCAGTTCTTC.

CDR3 nucleotide sequence: TGTGCCAGCAGCTTGGGGACAGGGAGAGAGGGACGGAGCTCCTACGAGCAGTACTTC. This encodes CASSLGTGREGRSSYEQYF. The rearrangement links TRBV7-9 to TRBJ2-7; TRBD1 aligns across 9 bases. The CDR3 runs 19 residues. Germline V lookup: CDR1 SEHNR, CDR2 FQNEAQ (reference sequence). The J segment lost 0 bases and the V segment lost 3 bases, leaving 15 bases of the junction unmatched.

This clone has only a few counts. The CDR3 region is CATKGDSFNSNQPQHF. CDR3 sequence (DNA): TGTGCCACCAAAGGTGACAGTTTCAATAGCAATCAGCCCCAGCATTTT. The gene calls are TRBV27 and TRBJ1-5; possibly TRBD1 for D (5 bases). Trimming stripped 10 bases from V and 0 bases from J, with 19 bases between. CDR1 MNHEY and CDR2 SMNVEV come from the germline V gene (reference sequence). The CDR3 contains 16 residues.

Regarding this clone: This same CDR3 is encoded by further DNA sequences in the sample. CDR3 sequence (DNA): TGTGCCAGCAGCCAAGCCTCAGGCTCTGGGGCCAACGTCCTGACTTTC. Its translation: CASSQASGSGANVLTF. The chain carries TRBV4-2 and TRBJ2-6; D not resolved. The V end lost 1 base, the J end lost 0 bases, and 7 bases lay between the germline ends. The CDR3 contains 16 residues. Germline CDR1 LGHNA, CDR2 YNFKEQ.

The V gene is TRBV5-1, the J gene TRBJ2-7, with 7 bases matching TRBD1. V lost 4 bases, J lost 2 bases, and 9 bases stayed unmatched. Germline V gene lookup returns CDR1 SGHRS and CDR2 YFSETQ. This CDR3 spans 15 amino acids. CDR3 bases: TGCGCCAGCAGCAGTCACCGGGACAGAACCTACGAGCAGTACTTC. Translated: CASSSHRDRTYEQYF.

This chain connects TRBV30 to TRBJ1-5; possible D gene TRBD1, 5 bases. The CDR3 is 13 residues long. The V gene's germline CDR1 is GTSNPN and CDR2 SVGIG (reference sequence). V was cut by 6 bases and J by 5 bases, with 14 bases left in between. The CDR3 loop is CACSSGVDQPQHF. The CDR3 DNA is TGTGCCTGCTCGTCGGGGGTGGATCAGCCCCAGCATTTT.

This clone was counted a single time. V usage is TRBV29-1 and J usage is TRBJ2-7; TRBD1 matches at 9 bases. There are 13 residues in the CDR3. The V gene's germline CDR1 is SQVTM and CDR2 ANQGSEA. The V gene end was trimmed by 1 base and the J gene end by 7 bases; junction bases not matched to a gene: 5. The DNA of the CDR3 is TGCAGCGTTGAAGGGGACAGGGATAGGGAGCAGTACTTC. Translated, it gives CSVEGDRDREQYF.